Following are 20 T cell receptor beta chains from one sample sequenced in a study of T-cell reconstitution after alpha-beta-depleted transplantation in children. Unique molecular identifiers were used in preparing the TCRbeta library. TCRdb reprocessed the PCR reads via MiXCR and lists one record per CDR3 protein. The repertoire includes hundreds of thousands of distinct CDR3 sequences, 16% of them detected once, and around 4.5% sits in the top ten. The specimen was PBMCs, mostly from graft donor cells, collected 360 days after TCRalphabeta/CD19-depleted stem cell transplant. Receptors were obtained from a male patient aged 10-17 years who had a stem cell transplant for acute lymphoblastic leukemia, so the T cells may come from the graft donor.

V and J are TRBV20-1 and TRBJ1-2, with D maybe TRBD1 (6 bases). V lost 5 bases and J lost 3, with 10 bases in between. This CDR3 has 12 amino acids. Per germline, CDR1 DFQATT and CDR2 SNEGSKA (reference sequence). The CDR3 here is CSARQDYYGYTF. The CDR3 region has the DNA TGCAGTGCTCGACAGGACTACTATGGCTACACCTTC.

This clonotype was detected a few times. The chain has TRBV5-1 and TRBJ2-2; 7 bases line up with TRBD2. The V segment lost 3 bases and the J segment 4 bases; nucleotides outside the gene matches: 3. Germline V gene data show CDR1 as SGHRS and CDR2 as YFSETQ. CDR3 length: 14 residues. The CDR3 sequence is CASSWTRGTGELFF. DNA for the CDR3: TGCGCCAGCAGCTGGACTAGGGGCACCGGGGAGCTGTTTTTT.

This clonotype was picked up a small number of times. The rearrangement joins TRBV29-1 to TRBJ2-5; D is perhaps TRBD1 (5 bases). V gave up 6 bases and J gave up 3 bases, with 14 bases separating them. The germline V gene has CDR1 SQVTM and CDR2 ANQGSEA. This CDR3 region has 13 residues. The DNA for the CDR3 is TGCAGCGTCCGACAGCTTCTTAAAGAGACCCAGTACTTC. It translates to CSVRQLLKETQYF.

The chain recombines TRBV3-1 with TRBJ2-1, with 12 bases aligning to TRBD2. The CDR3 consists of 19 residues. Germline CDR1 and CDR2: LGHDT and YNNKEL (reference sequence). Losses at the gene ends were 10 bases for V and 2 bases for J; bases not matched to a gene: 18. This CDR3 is CAISFHLTSGRRPYNEQFF. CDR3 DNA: TGTGCCATCAGTTTTCATCTGACTAGCGGGAGACGCCCCTACAATGAGCAGTTCTTC.

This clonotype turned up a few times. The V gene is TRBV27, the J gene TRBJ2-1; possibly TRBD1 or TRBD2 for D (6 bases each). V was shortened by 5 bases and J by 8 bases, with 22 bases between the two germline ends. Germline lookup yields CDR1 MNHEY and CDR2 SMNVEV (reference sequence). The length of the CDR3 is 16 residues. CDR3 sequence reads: CASSPAWGRGRDEQFF. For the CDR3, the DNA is TGTGCCAGCAGTCCAGCGTGGGGGCGGGGAAGGGATGAGCAGTTCTTC.

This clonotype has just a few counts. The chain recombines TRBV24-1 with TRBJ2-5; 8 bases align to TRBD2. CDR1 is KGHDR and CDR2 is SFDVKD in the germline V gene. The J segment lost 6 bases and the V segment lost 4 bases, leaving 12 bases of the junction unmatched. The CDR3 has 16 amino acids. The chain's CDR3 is CATSDPNGRAPQTQYF. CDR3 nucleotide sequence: TGTGCCACCAGTGACCCCAACGGGAGGGCTCCCCAGACCCAGTACTTC.

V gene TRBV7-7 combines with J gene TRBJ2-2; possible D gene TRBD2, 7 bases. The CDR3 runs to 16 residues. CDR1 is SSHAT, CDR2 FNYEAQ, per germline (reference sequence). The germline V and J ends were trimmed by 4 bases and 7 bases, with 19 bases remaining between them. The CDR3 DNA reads TGTGCCAGCAGCTCCCATGGGGGGGCAATGAGCGGGGAGCTGTTTTTT. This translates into CASSSHGGAMSGELFF. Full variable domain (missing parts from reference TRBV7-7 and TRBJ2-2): GAGVSQSPRYKVTKRGQDVTLRCDPISSHATLYWYQQALGQGPEFLTYFNYEAQPDKSGLPSDRFSAERPEGSISTLTIQRTEQRDSAMYRCASSSHGGAMSGELFFGEGSRLTVL.

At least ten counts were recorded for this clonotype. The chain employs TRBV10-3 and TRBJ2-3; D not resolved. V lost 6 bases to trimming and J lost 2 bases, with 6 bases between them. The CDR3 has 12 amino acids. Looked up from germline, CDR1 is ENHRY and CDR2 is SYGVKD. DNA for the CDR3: TGTGCCATCAGCGGGTACACAGATACGCAGTATTTT. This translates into CAISGYTDTQYF.

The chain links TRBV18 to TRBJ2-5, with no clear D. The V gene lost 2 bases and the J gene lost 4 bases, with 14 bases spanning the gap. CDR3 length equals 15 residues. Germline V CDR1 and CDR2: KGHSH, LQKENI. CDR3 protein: CASSPILTVGETQYF. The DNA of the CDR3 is TGTGCCAGCTCACCAATCTTGACGGTGGGAGAGACCCAGTACTTC.

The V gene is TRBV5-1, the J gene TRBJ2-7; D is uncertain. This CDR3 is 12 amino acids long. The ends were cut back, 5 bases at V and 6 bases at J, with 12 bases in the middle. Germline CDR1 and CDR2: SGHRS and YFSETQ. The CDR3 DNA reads TGCGCCAGCAGATGGGCGACGGGCGAGCAGTACTTC. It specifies CASRWATGEQYF. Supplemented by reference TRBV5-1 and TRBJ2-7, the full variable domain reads KAGVTQTPRYLIKTRGQQVTLSCSPISGHRSVSWYQQTPGQGLQFLFEYFSETQRNKGNFPGRFSGRQFSNSRSEMNVSTLELGDSALYLCASRWATGEQYFGPGTRLTVT.

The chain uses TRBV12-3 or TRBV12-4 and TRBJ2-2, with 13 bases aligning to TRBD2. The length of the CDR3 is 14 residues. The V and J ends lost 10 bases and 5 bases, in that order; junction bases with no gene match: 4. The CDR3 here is CATRGLAGTGELFF. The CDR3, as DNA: TGTGCCACTAGGGGACTAGCGGGAACCGGGGAGCTGTTTTTT.

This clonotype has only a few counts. In nucleotides, the CDR3 is TGCGCCAGCAGGGGGACGACAGGGGACCGGCTGTTTTTT. Translating gives CASRGTTGDRLFF. This chain joins TRBV5-1 and TRBJ1-4; TRBD1 matches at 8 bases. V dropped 5 bases and J dropped 14; count of bases not matched to a gene: 11. Germline CDR1 is SGHRS and CDR2 is YFSETQ. The length of the CDR3 is 13 residues.

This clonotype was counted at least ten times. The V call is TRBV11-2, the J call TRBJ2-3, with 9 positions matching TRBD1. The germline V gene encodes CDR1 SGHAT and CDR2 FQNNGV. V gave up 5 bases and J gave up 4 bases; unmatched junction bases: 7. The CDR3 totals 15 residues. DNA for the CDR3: TGTGCCAGCAGCACCTTACAGGGGGCCTCAGATACGCAGTATTTT. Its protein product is CASSTLQGASDTQYF.

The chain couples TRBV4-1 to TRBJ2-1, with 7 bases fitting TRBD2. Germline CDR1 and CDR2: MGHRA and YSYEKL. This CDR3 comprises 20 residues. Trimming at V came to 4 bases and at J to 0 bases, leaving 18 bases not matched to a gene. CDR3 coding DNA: TGCGCCAGCAGCCGGAGGACTCGTACTAGCGTGACGAGCTCCTACAATGAGCAGTTCTTC. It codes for CASSRRTRTSVTSSYNEQFF.

CDR3 protein: CAIQHRDRAPYGYTF. The CDR3 DNA reads TGTGCCATCCAACATCGGGACAGGGCTCCCTATGGCTACACCTTC. The rearrangement joins TRBV10-3 to TRBJ1-2, with TRBD1 identical over 9 bases. CDR1 and CDR2 from the germline V gene are ENHRY and SYGVKD. With V trimmed by 8 bases and J by 4 bases, 11 bases remained unmatched. This CDR3 is 15 amino acids long.

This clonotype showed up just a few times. Here the CDR3 DNA reads TGCGCCAGCAGCTTGATAATGCCTAGCTCCTACAATGAGCAGTTCTTC. Translated: CASSLIMPSSYNEQFF. The chain links TRBV5-1 to TRBJ2-1; D unresolved. Per the germline V gene, CDR1 is SGHRS and CDR2 is YFSETQ. This CDR3 has 16 residues. The V gene lost 1 base and the J gene lost 0 bases, with 11 bases spanning the gap.

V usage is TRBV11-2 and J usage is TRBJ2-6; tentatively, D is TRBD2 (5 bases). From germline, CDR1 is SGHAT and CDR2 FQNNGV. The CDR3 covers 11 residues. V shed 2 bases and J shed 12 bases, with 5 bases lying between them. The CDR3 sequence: CASSLRGVLTF. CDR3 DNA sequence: TGTGCCAGCAGCTTACGGGGCGTCCTGACTTTC.

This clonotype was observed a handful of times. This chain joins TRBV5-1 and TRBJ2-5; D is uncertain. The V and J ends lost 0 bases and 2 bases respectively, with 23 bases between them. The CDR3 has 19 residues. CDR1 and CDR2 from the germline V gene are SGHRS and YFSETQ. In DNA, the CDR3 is TGCGCCAGCAGCTTGGATTATTCGGCAGCACCACGGAAACAAGAGACCCAGTACTTC. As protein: CASSLDYSAAPRKQETQYF. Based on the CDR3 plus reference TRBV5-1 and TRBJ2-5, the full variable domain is KAGVTQTPRYLIKTRGQQVTLSCSPISGHRSVSWYQQTPGQGLQFLFEYFSETQRNKGNFPGRFSGRQFSNSRSEMNVSTLELGDSALYLCASSLDYSAAPRKQETQYFGPGTRLLVL.

The CDR3: CASSIERVRAGEQFF. CDR3 sequence (DNA): TGTGCCAGCAGTATAGAGCGGGTCAGGGCGGGTGAGCAGTTCTTC. This chain joins TRBV7-8 and TRBJ2-1, with a weak D call TRBD2 (6 bases). V gave up 6 bases and J gave up 9 bases, with 21 bases separating them. The CDR3 spans 15 residues. Germline V gene sequence: CDR1 SGHVS, CDR2 FQNEAQ.

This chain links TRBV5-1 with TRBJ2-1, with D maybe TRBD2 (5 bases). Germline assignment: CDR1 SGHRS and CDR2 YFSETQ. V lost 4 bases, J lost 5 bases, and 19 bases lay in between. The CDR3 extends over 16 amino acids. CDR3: CASSPAGSGKNNEQFF. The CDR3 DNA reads TGCGCCAGCAGCCCGGCTGGAAGCGGTAAGAACAATGAGCAGTTCTTC.